The clone carrying this T cell receptor beta chain was seen more than once but under ten times. This sample was taken from a study of shared T cell receptors in the human thymus. Measured with immunoSEQ multiplex PCR; TCRdb has only the in-frame clones, and not every one. The table has 500,000 to 850,000 clones, around 87% seen once. Per germline, CDR1 SGHVS and CDR2 FQNEAQ. This CDR3 contains 15 residues. The ends were cut back, 7 bases at V and 6 bases at J, with 19 bases in the middle. These data also formed part of another study, on human thymus T cells. That study adds: Infants, healthy and Finnish, who were having corrective surgery for congenital heart defects served as donors. Thymic samples were excised during corrective heart operations. V and J gene usage appeared biased in thymic and blood repertoires. Unrelated individuals were reported by related research to share highly overlapping thymic repertoires.

The sample comprised thymocytes. The chain uses TRBV7-8 and TRBJ2-1; maybe TRBD1 (6 bases). The receptor was derived from a boy less than two years old with a congenital heart defect. DNA for the CDR3: TGTGCCAGCACCCCTAAACGACAGGCGTGCAATGAGCAGTTCTTC. This gives the protein CASTPKRQACNEQFF.